These 2 T cell receptor beta chains were sequenced from one sample in a study of blood T cell repertoires in COVID-19. Data came from immunoSEQ multiplex PCR; TCRdb stores just in-frame clones and leaves some out. The profile shows roughly 200,000 clones, about 91% of them singletons. Sequenced input: peripheral blood. The source is a woman aged 30 to 39 with acute or convalescent COVID-19.

The chain couples TRBV5-4 to TRBJ2-7, with 9 nucleotides matching TRBD1. CDR1 is SGHNT and CDR2 is YYREEE in the germline V gene (reference sequence). V was clipped by 2 bases and J by 2 bases; unmatched bases: 5. CDR3 length: 15 residues. CDR3 sequence reads: CASSLQGAKTYEQYF. The CDR3 region has the DNA TGTGCCAGCAGCTTACAGGGGGCGAAAACCTACGAGCAGTACTTC.

This chain connects TRBV5-1 to TRBJ2-7, with a weak D call TRBD1 (6 bases). The ends were cut back, 4 bases at V and 7 bases at J, with 21 bases in the middle. The CDR3 totals 15 residues. Germline CDR1 and CDR2: SGHRS and YFSETQ. Written as DNA, the CDR3 is TGCGCCAGCAGCACAACGACAGGCTCCAAAGGAGAGCAGTACTTC. This codes for CASSTTTGSKGEQYF.